The clone carrying this T cell receptor (beta chain) was found a few times. No antigen is known for it. Germline lookup yields CDR1 DFQATT and CDR2 SNEGSKA (reference sequence). This CDR3 comprises 14 residues. With 5 bases removed from V and 0 bases from J, the gap between germline ends came to 11 bases. This sample stems from a study of tumor and adjacent non-tumor tissue in lung cancer. Study-wide background: Patients were aged about 30 to 85, fewer than twelve men and about 5 women, stage I to III. Some 3.9 million productive TCRbeta reads were obtained per sample on average. General study findings and limits: Compared with tumor, normal lung showed significantly lower TCR diversity.

This sample's RNA came from whole unsorted tissue. Three rounds of nested PCR, following a modified ARM-PCR protocol, produced the TCRbeta library. TCRdb processed the multiplex PCR reads anew with MiXCR; each CDR3 protein has one entry. The sample holds approximately 75,000 distinct CDR3 sequences, roughly 80% seen once. The sequence derives from a woman aged 45-65 years with non-small cell lung cancer. The chain has TRBV20-1 and TRBJ1-5; tentative D call: TRBD1 (5 bases). Sequencing was done on a sample of lung tumor tissue. The CDR3 region is CSAHRLVSNQPQHF. The CDR3 DNA is TGCAGTGCTCACAGGCTCGTTAGCAATCAGCCCCAGCATTTT.